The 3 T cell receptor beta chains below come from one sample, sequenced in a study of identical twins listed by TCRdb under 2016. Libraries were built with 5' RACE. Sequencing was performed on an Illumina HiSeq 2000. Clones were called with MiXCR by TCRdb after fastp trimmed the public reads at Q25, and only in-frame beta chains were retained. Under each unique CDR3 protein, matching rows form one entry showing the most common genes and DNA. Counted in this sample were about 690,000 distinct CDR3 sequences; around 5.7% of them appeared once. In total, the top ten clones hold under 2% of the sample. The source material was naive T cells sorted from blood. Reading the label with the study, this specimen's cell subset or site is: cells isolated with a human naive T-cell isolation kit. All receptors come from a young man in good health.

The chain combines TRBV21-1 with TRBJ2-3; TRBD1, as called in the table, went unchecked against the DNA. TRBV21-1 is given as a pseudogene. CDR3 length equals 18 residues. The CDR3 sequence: CASSKEAGDAPCTDTQYF. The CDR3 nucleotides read TGTGCCAGCAGCAAAGAGGCGGGAGACGCCCCCTGCACAGATACGCAGTATTTT.

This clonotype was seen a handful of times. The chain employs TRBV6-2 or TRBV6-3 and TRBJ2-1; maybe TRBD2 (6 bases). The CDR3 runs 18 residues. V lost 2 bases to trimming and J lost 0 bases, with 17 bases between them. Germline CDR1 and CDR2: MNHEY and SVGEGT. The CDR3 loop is CASSYNIQRVSSYNEQFF. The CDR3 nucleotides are TGTGCCAGCAGTTACAATATCCAGCGGGTGAGCTCCTACAATGAGCAGTTCTTC.

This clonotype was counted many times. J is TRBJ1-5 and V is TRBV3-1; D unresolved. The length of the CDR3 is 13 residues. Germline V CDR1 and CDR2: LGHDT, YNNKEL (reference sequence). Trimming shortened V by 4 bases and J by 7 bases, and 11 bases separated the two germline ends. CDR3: CASSRNSAQPQHF. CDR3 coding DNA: TGTGCCAGCAGCCGAAACAGTGCCCAGCCCCAGCATTTT.